This T cell receptor beta chain is drawn from a study of cytomegalovirus exposure and HLA in healthy donors. The study's findings and limits: According to a later analysis, TCR clusters from the first cohort tended to co-occur in the 90 to 150 validation repertoires. The study designated some 180 TCR beta chains cytomegalovirus-associated. Rarity marked most TCR sequences, yet some public TCRs occurred in many donors. Published work reported that the classifier diagnosed cytomegalovirus status with high specificity and sensitivity.

From germline, CDR1 is SGHVS and CDR2 FQNEAQ. The length of the CDR3 is 16 residues. V lost 1 base, J lost 5 bases, and 10 bases stayed unmatched. As concerns this clone: Its target is not known.

The protocol was immunoSEQ multiplex PCR, while the TCRdb copy is restricted to in-frame clones and leaves out a portion. Of 110,000 or so clones in the sample, about 88% are singletons; the top ten hold approximately 2%. Sequenced sample: PBMCs. The sequence came from a woman aged 18 to 35 in good health and CMV-seronegative. The rearrangement uses TRBV7-8 and TRBJ2-7, with 8 positions matching TRBD1. Here the CDR3 DNA reads TGTGCCAGCAGCTTAGTGAGATGGGACAGGCTCCACGAGCAGTACTTC. It yields the protein CASSLVRWDRLHEQYF.